Given below is one T cell receptor (beta chain) in context. The antigen it binds to is not known. Base qualities are missing; no much larger clone stands one base away. This specimen comes from a study of blood T cells in healthy people across ages (dated by TCRdb to about 2015). Background on the whole study: Template switching captured roughly one uniquely barcoded TCR beta cDNA molecule per two T cells in model experiments. Donors of different ages were randomly distributed across sequencing lanes to avoid experimental bias. Using the same blood draw, the study looked at two additional independent replicas of 1 million unique cDNA reads for two donors, one aged 18 to 30 and the other aged 80 or older. The study measured age-related changes in TCR beta repertoire diversity using deep sequencing normalized with unique cDNA molecular identifiers. The donors were split into four age groups: young (average 16 years), middle-aged (39), aged (approximately 60) and long-lived (more than 80).

Systemically healthy Caucasian individuals from Russia, 35 to 40 in total and aged roughly 6 to 95 years, were included as donors. Around 10 milliliters of peripheral blood were collected from each donor into EDTA-treated Vacutainer tubes. Ficoll-Paque density-gradient centrifugation was used to isolate PBMCs, with at least 6 million obtained per sample. Total RNA was extracted from PBMCs with Trizol reagent, with at least 5.5 micrograms obtained per sample. For every donor, an aliquot of PBMCs went through flow cytometry to measure the percentages of naive CD45RAhigh/CD27high T cells. The library was generated by 5' RACE. The instrument given in TCRdb is Illumina HiSeq 2500. A second PCR of roughly 6 to 11 cycles was run with a J-beta primer mix and a sample-barcoded 5' primer. A unique molecular identifier was introduced onto each TCR beta cDNA molecule by a template-switch 5' adaptor carrying 12 random nucleotides. Each sample yielded at least 3 million CDR3-containing paired-end reads. The Mint cDNA synthesis kit, primed by a TRBC-specific oligonucleotide, was used to synthesize first-strand cDNA from all RNA. Following uracil-DNA glycosylase treatment, all cDNA underwent a first 18-cycle PCR with the universal primers M1SS and BC2_uni_R. Under the source paper's analysis protocol: For normalization, 1 million high-quality reads, each with a distinct molecular identifier, were randomly selected from each sample. Instead of being binned into consensus sequences, reads with shared molecular identifiers were discarded. CDR3 identification, clonotype clustering and error correction used MiTCR with a Q25 quality threshold and the strictest error-elimination algorithm. Lower-bound total TCR beta diversity was estimated with a nonparametric unseen species model using Euler transformation. The public reads were reprocessed in TCRdb via fastp at Q25 and MiXCR, keeping in-frame beta chains. Merged by CDR3 protein, the rows form single entries marked with the most common genes and DNA. Clone size and V and J calls follow TCRdb, not the original study. A total of about 1.4 million distinct CDR3 sequences appear in this sample, 55% to 75% of them only once. The top ten constitute roughly 7% of the sample.

Summary of the overall study and its limitations: Bulk unsorted PBMC profiling prevented conclusive comparison of naive and antigen-experienced compartments. Total diversity estimates from one million sequenced T cells were considered lower bounds and underestimates. Because donor CMV infection status was unknown, age-related changes in expanded clonotypes were potentially confounded. Observed TCR beta diversity per million T cells fell roughly linearly with age, and a significant reduction was already apparent by age about 43. Compared with the aged group, the long-lived group had more naive CD4+ T cells, fewer expanded clones and increased TCR diversity, suggesting age selection. The percentage of naive T cells measured by flow cytometry correlated strongly with observed TCR beta diversity.

The receptor's source is a man between 18 and 35 years old in good health. The sequenced sample was blood.

The DNA sequence is as follows: TGTGCCAGCAGCTTTCGGAGTTTCACAGATACGCAGTATTTT. It specifies CASSFRSFTDTQYF. The chain employs TRBV5-6 and TRBJ2-3, with the D gene not clear enough to name. CDR1 and CDR2, looked up from the germline V gene, are SGHDT and YYEEEE. From the cysteine through the phenylalanine, the CDR3 covers 14 amino acids. The retained sequence is limited to the CDR3, 42 bases, with the frame set at the first base. V sheds 2 bases and J sheds 2 bases, leaving 9 bases between their ends.